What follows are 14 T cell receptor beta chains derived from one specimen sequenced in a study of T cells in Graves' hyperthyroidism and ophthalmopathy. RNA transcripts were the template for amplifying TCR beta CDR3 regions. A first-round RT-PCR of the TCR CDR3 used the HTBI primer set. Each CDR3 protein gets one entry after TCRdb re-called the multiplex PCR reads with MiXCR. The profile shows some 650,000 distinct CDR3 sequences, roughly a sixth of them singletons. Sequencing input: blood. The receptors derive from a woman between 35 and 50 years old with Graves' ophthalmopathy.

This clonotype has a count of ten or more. CDR3 nucleotide sequence: TGTGCCAGCAGCCCACTTAGTAGGCAGGGGTCCTACGAGCAGTACTTC. It encodes CASSPLSRQGSYEQYF. V gene TRBV11-2 combines with J gene TRBJ2-7; maybe TRBD1 (6 bases). Germline loops: CDR1 SGHAT, CDR2 FQNNGV. V lost 5 bases, J lost 1 base, and 18 bases lay in between. The length of the CDR3 is 16 residues. The variable domain in full, with the rest retrieved from reference TRBV11-2 and TRBJ2-7, is EAGVAQSPRYKIIEKRQSVAFWCNPISGHATLYWYQQILGQGPKLLIQFQNNGVVDDSQLPKDRFSAERLKGVDSTLKIQPAKLEDSAVYLCASSPLSRQGSYEQYFGPGTRLTVT.

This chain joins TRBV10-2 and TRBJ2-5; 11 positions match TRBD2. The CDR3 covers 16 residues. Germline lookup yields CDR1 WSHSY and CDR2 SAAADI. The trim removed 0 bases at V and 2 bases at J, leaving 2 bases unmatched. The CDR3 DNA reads TGCGCCAGCAGTGAGTCTAGCGGGGGGGTACAAGAGACCCAGTACTTC. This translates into CASSESSGGVQETQYF.

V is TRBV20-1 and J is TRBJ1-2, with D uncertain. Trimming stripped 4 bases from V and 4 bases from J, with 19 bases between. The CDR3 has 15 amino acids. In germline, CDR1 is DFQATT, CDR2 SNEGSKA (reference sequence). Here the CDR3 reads CSAKAPPLSLYGYTF. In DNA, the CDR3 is TGCAGTGCTAAGGCGCCCCCGTTATCTCTCTATGGCTACACCTTC.

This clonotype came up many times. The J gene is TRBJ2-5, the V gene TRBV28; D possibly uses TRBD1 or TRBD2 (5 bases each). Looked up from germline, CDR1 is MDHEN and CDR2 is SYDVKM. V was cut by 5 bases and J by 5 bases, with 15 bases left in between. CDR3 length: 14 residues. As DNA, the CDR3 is TGTGCCAGCAGTGTCTCGGGGACCTCGGAGACCCAGTACTTC. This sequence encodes CASSVSGTSETQYF. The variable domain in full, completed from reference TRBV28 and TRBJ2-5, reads DVKVTQSSRYLVKRTGEKVFLECVQDMDHENMFWYRQDPGLGLRLIYFSYDVKMKEKGDIPEGYSVSREKKERFSLILESASTNQTSMYLCASSVSGTSETQYFGPGTRLLVL.

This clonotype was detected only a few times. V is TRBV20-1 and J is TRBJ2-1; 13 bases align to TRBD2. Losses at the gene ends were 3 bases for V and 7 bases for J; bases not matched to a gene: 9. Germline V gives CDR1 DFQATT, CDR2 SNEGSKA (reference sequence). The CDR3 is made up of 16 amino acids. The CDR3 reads CSARSLGTSGVNEQFF. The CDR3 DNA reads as TGCAGTGCTAGGAGCTTGGGGACTAGCGGGGTTAATGAGCAGTTCTTC.

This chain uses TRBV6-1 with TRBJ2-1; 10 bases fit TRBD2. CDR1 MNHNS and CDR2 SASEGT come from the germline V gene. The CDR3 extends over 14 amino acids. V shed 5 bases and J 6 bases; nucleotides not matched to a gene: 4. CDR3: CASSQREGGNEQFF. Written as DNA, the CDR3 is TGTGCCAGCAGTCAGCGGGAGGGGGGCAATGAGCAGTTCTTC.

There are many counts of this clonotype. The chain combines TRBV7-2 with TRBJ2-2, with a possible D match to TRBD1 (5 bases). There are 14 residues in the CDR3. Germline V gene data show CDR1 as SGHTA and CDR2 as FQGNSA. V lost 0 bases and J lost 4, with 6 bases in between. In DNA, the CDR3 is TGTGCCAGCAGCTTAGCAAGGGGCACCGGGGAGCTGTTTTTT. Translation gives CASSLARGTGELFF.

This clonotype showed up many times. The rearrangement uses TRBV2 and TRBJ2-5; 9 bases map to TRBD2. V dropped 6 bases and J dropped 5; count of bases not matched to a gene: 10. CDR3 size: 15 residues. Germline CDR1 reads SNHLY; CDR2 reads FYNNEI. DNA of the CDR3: TGTGCCAGCAGCGTTAAGGCGGGAGGGTTCGAGACCCAGTACTTC. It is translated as CASSVKAGGFETQYF. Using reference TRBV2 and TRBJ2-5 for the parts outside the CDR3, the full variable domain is EPEVTQTPSHQVTQMGQEVILRCVPISNHLYFYWYRQILGQKVEFLVSFYNNEISEKSEIFDDQFSVERPDGSNFTLKIRSTKLEDSAMYFCASSVKAGGFETQYFGPGTRLLVL.

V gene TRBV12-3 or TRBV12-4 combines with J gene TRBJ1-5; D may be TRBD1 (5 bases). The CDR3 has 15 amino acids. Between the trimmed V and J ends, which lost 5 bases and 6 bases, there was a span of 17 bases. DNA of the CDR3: TGTGCCAGCAGTCCGACAGCCCGCTACCTTCAGCCCCAGCATTTT. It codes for CASSPTARYLQPQHF.

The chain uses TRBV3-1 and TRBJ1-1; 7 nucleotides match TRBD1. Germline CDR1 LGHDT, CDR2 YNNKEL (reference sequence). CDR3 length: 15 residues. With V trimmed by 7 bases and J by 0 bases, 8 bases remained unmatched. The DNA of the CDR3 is TGTGCCAGCACCCGGGCGGGACAGATGAACACTGAAGCTTTCTTT. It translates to CASTRAGQMNTEAFF.

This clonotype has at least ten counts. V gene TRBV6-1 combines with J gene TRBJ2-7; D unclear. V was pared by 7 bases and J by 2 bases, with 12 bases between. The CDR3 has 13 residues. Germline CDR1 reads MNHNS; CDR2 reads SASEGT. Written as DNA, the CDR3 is TGTGCCAGCATAGAACGAAGCCCCTACGAGCAGTACTTC. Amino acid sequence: CASIERSPYEQYF.

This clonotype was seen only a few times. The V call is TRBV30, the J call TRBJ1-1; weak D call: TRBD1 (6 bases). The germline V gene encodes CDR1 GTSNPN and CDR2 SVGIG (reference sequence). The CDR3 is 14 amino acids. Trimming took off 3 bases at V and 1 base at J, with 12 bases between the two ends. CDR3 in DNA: TGTGCCTGGAGAAAACAGGGAAGGAACACTGAAGCTTTCTTT. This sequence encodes CAWRKQGRNTEAFF.

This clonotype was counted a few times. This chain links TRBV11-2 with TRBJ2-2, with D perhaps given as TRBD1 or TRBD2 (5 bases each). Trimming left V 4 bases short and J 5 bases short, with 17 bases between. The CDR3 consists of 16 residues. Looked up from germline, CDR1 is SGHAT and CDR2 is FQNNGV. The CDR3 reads CASSSWSGTDTGELFF. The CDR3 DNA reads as TGTGCCAGCAGCTCCTGGTCCGGGACCGATACCGGGGAGCTGTTTTTT.

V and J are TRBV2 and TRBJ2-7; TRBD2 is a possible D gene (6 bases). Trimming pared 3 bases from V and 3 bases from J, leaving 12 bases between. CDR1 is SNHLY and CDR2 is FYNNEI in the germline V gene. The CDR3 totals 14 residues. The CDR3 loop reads CASSDREAYYEQYF. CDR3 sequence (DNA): TGTGCCAGCAGTGACAGGGAGGCGTACTACGAGCAGTACTTC.